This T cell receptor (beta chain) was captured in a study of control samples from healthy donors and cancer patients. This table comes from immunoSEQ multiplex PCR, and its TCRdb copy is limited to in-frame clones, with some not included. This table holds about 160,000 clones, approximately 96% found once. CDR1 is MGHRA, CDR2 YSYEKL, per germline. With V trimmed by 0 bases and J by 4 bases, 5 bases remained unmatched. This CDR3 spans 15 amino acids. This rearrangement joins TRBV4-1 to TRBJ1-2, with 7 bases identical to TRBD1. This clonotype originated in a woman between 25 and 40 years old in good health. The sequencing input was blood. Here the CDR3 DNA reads TGCGCCAGCAGCCAAGATGGGACAGTTAGCTATGGCTACACCTTC. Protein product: CASSQDGTVSYGYTF.